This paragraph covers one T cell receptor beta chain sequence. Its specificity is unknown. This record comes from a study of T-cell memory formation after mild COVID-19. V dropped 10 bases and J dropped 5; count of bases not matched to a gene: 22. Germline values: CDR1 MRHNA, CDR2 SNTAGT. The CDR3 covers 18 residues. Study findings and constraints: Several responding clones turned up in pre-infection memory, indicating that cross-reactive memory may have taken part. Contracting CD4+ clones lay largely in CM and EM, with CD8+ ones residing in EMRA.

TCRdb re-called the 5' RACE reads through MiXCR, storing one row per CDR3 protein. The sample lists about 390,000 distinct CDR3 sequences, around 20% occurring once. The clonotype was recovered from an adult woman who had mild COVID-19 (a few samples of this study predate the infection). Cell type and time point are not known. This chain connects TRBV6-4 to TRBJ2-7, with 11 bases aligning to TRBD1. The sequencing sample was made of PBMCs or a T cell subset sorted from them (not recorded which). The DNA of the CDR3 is TGTGCCACCCCCACAACTCCAGGGGGACAGGGGGACGAGAACGAGCAGTACTTC. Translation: CATPTTPGGQGDENEQYF.